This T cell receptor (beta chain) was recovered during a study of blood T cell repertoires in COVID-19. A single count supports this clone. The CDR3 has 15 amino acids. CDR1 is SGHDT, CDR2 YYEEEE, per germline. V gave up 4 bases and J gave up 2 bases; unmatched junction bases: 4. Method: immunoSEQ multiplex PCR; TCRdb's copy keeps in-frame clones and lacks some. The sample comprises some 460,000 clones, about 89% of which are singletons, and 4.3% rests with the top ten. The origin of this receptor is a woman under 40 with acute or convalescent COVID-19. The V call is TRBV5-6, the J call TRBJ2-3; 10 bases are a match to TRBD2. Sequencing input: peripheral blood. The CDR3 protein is CASSQSGGATDTQYF. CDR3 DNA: TGTGCCAGCAGCCAAAGCGGGGGGGCCACAGATACGCAGTATTTT.